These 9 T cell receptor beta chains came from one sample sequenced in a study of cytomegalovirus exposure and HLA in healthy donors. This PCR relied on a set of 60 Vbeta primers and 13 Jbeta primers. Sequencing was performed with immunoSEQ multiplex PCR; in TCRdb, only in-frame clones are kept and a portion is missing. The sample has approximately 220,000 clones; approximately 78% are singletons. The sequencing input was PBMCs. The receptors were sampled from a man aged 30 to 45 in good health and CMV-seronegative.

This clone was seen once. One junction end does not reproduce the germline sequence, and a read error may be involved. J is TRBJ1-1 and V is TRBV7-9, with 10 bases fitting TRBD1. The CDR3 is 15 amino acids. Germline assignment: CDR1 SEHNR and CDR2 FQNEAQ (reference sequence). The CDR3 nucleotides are TGTTCCAGCAGCATGGGACAGGGGAGAAACACTGAAGCTTTCTTT. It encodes CSSSMGQGRNTEAFF.

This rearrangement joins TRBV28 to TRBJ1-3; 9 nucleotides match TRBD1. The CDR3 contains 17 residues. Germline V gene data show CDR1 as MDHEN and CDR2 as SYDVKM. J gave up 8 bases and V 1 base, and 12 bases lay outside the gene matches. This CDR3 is CASSLYNRGQGLDTIYF. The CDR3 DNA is TGTGCCAGCAGTTTATATAACCGCGGACAGGGGTTAGACACCATATATTTT.

DNA for the CDR3: TGCGCCAGCAGGGGACAGGGGAATTCACCCCTCCACTTT. Protein: CASRGQGNSPLHF. The chain uses TRBV4-1 and TRBJ1-6, with 10 bases identical to TRBD1. V shed 6 bases, J shed 7 bases, and the junction held 0 bases outside the gene matches. This CDR3 region has 13 residues. From germline, CDR1 is MGHRA and CDR2 YSYEKL.

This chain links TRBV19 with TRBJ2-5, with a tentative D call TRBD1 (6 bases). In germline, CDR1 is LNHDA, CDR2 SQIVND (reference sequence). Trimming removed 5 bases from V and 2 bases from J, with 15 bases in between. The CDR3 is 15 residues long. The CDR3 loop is CASSDPGHLQETQYF. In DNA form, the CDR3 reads TGTGCCAGTAGTGACCCGGGACACCTTCAAGAGACCCAGTACTTC.

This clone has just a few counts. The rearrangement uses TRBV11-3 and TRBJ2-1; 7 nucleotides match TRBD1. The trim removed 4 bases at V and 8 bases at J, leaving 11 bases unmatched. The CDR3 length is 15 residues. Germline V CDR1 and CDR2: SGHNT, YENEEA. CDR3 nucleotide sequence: TGTGCCAGCAGCTCCGGGACAGTCCCAGGCGATGAGCAGTTCTTC. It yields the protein CASSSGTVPGDEQFF.

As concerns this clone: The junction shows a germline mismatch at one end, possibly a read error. CDR3 residues: CASSLVSSEQYF. Written as DNA, the CDR3 is TGTGCCAGCAGTTTAGTCTCCTCCGAGCAGTACTTC. This chain links TRBV28 with TRBJ2-7, with D uncertain. This CDR3 has 12 residues. CDR1 MDHEN and CDR2 SYDVKM come from the germline V gene.

The CDR3 sequence: CASSPRDRGYTEAFF. The CDR3 DNA sequence: TGTGCCAGTAGTCCTCGGGACAGGGGTTACACTGAAGCTTTCTTT. The genes are TRBV19 and TRBJ1-1; 10 nucleotides agree with TRBD1. There are 15 residues in the CDR3. Germline V lookup: CDR1 LNHDA, CDR2 SQIVND (reference sequence). Germline trimming cut 5 bases from V and 3 bases from J; bases unmatched to any gene: 6.

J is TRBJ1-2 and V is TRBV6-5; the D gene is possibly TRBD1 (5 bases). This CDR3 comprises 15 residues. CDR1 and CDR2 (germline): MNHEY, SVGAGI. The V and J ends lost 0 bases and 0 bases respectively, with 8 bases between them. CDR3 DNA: TGTGCCAGCAGTTACTCCAGGGCAGCTAACTATGGCTACACCTTC. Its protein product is CASSYSRAANYGYTF.

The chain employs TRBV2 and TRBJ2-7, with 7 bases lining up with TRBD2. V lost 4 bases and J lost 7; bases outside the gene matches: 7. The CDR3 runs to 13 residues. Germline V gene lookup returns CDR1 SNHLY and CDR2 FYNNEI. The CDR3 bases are TGTGCCAGCAGTGTGCGGGGGAAAGGTGAGCAGTACTTC. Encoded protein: CASSVRGKGEQYF. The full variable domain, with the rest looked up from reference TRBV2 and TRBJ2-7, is EPEVTQTPSHQVTQMGQEVILRCVPISNHLYFYWYRQILGQKVEFLVSFYNNEISEKSEIFDDQFSVERPDGSNFTLKIRSTKLEDSAMYFCASSVRGKGEQYFGPGTRLTVT.